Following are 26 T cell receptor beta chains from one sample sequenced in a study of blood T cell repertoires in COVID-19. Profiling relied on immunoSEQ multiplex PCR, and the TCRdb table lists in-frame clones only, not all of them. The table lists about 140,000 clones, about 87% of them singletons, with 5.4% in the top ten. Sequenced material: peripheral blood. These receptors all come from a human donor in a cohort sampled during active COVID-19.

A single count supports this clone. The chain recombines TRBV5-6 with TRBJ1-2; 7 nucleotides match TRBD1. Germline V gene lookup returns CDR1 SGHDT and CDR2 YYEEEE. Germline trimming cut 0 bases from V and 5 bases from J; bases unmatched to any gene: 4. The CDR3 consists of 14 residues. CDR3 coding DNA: TGTGCCAGCAGCTTGGGACAGGGATTGTATGGCTACACCTTC. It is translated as CASSLGQGLYGYTF.

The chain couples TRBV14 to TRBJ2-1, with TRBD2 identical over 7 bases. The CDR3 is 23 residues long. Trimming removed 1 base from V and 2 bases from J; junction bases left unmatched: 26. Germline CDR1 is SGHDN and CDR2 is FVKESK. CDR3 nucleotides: TGTGCCAGCAGCCAAGCAACAGTCCGAGACCCGGCCCGCGAGCGGGACCCCTACAATGAGCAGTTCTTC. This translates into CASSQATVRDPARERDPYNEQFF.

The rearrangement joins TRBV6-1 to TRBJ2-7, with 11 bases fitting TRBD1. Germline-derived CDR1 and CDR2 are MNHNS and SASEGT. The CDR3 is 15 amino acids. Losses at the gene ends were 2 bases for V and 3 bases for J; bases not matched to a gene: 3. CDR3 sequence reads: CASSERGTGGYEQYF. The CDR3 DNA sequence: TGTGCCAGCAGTGAAAGGGGGACAGGGGGCTACGAGCAGTACTTC.

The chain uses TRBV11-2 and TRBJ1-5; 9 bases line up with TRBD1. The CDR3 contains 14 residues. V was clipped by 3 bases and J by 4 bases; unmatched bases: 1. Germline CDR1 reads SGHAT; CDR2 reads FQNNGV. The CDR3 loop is CASSFGQGNQPQHF. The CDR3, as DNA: TGTGCCAGCAGCTTTGGACAGGGGAATCAGCCCCAGCATTTT.

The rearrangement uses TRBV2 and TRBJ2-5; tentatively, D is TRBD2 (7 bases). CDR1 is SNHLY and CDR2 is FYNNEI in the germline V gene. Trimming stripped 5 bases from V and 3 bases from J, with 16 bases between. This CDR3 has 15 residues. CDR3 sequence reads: CASSNQGRGEETQYF. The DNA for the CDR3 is TGTGCCAGCAGTAACCAGGGGAGGGGCGAAGAGACCCAGTACTTC. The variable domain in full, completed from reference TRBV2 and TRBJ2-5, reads EPEVTQTPSHQVTQMGQEVILRCVPISNHLYFYWYRQILGQKVEFLVSFYNNEISEKSEIFDDQFSVERPDGSNFTLKIRSTKLEDSAMYFCASSNQGRGEETQYFGPGTRLLVL.

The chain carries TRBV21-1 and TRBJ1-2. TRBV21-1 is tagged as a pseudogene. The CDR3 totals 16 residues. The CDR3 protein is CASLDLPRGGAYGYTF. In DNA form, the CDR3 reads TGTGCCAGCCTCGACTTACCTCGGGGGGGGGCCTATGGCTACACCTTC.

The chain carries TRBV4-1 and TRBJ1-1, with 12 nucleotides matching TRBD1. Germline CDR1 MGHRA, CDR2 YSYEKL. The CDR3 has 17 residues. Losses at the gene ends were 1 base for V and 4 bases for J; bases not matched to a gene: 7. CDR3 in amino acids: CASSQARDRGLSTEAFF. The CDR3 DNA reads TGCGCCAGCAGCCAAGCACGGGACAGGGGGCTGAGCACTGAAGCTTTCTTT.

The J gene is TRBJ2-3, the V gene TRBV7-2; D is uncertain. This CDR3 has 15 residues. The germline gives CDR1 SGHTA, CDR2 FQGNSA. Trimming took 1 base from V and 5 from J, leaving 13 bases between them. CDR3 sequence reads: CASSLDSLPGDTQYF. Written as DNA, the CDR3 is TGTGCCAGCAGCTTAGACAGTCTCCCCGGAGATACGCAGTATTTT.

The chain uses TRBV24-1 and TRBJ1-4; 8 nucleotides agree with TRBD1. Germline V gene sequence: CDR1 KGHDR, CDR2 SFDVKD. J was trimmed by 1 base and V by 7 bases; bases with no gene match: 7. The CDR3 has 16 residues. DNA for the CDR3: TGTGCCACCAGCGCCGGACAGGGAGTAACTAATGAAAAACTGTTTTTT. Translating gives CATSAGQGVTNEKLFF.

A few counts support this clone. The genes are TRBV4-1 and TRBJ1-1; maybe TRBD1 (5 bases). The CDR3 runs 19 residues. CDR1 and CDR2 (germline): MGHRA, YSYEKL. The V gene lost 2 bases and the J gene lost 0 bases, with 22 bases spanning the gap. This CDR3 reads CASSQRSIGVGRVNTEAFF. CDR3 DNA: TGCGCCAGCAGCCAACGAAGTATAGGGGTGGGTCGGGTGAACACTGAAGCTTTCTTT.

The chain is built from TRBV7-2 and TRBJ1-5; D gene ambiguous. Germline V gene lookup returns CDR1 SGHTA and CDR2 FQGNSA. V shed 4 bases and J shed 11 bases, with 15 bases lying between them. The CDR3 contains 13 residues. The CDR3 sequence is CASSSSLTVTQHF. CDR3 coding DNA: TGTGCCAGCAGCTCCTCCCTCACAGTTACCCAGCATTTT.

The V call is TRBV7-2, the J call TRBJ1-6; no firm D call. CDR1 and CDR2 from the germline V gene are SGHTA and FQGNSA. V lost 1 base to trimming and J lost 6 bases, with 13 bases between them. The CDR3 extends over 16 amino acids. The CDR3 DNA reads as TGTGCCAGCAGCTTAGTAGCGGCAGCGTTTAATTCACCCCTCCACTTT. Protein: CASSLVAAAFNSPLHF.

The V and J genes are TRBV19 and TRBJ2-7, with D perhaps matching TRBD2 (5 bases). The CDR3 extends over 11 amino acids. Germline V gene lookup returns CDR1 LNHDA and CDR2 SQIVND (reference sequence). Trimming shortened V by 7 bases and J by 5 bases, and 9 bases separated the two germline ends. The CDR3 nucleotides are TGTGCCAGTACCCGGGGAAACGAGCAGTACTTC. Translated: CASTRGNEQYF.

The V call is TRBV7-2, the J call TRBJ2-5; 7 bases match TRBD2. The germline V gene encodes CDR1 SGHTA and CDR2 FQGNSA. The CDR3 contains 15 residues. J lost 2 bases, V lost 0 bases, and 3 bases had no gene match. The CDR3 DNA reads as TGTGCCAGCAGCTTAGCGGGAGGGGCGCAAGAGACCCAGTACTTC. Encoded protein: CASSLAGGAQETQYF.

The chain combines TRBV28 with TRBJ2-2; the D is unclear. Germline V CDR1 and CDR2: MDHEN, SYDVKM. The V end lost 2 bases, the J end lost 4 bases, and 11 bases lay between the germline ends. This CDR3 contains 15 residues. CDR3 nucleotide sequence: TGTGCCAGCAGTTTACGGGTCTCGGGCACCGGGGAGCTGTTTTTT. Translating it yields CASSLRVSGTGELFF.

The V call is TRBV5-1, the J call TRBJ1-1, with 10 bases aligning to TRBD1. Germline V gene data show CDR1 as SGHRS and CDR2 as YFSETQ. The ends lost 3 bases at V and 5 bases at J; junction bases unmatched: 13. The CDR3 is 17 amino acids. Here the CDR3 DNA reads TGCGCCAGCAGCTCGGCCGGGACAGGGGCCGTTTTGACTGAAGCTTTCTTT. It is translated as CASSSAGTGAVLTEAFF.

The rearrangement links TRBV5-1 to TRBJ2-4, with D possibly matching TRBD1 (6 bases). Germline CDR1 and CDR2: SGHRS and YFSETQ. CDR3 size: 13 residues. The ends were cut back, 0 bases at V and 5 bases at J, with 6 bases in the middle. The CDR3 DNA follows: TGCGCCAGCAGCTTGGCAGGGGAAAACATTCAGTACTTC. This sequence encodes CASSLAGENIQYF.

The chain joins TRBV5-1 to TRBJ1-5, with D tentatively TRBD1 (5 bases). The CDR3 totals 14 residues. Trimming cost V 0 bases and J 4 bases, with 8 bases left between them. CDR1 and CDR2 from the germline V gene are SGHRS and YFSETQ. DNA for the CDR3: TGCGCCAGCAGCTTGGCGGGGGGTAATCAGCCCCAGCATTTT. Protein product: CASSLAGGNQPQHF.

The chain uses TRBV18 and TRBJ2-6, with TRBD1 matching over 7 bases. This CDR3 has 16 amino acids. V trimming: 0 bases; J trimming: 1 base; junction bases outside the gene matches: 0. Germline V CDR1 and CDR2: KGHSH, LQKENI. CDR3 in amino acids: CASSPPQGSGANVLTF. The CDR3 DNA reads TGTGCCAGCTCACCACCACAGGGGTCTGGGGCCAACGTCCTGACTTTC. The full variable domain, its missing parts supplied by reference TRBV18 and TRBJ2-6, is NAGVMQNPRHLVRRRGQEARLRCSPMKGHSHVYWYRQLPEEGLKFMVYLQKENIIDESGMPKERFSAEFPKEGPSILRIQQVVRGDSAAYFCASSPPQGSGANVLTFGAGSRLTVL.

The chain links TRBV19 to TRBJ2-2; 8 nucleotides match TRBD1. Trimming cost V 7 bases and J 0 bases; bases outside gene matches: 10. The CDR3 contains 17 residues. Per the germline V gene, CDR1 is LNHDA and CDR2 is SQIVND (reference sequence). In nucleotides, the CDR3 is TGTGCCAGTAACCGACCAGGGGGCGCAGCGAACACCGGGGAGCTGTTTTTT. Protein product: CASNRPGGAANTGELFF. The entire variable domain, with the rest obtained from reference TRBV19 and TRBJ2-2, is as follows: DGGITQSPKYLFRKEGQNVTLSCEQNLNHDAMYWYRQDPGQGLRLIYYSQIVNDFQKGDIAEGYSVSREKKESFPLTVTSAQKNPTAFYLCASNRPGGAANTGELFFGEGSRLTVL.

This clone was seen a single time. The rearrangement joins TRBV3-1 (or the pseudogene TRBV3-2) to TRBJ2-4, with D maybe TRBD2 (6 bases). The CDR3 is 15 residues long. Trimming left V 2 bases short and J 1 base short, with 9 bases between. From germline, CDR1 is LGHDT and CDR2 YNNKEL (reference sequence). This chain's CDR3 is CASSQLGGAKNIQYF. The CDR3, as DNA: TGTGCCAGCAGCCAATTAGGAGGGGCCAAAAACATTCAGTACTTC.

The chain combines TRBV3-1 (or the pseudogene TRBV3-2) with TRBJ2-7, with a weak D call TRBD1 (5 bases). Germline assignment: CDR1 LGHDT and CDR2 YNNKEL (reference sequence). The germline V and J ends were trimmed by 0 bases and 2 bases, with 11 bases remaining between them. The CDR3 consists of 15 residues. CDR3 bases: TGTGCCAGCAGCCAAGAAGTGAAGGGGCCCTACGAGCAGTACTTC. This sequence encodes CASSQEVKGPYEQYF.

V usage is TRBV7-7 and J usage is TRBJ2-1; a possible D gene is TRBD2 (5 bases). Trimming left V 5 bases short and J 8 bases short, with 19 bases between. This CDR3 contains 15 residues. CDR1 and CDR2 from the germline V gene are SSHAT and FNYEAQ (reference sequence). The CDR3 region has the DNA TGTGCCAGCAGCCCCGGGATAGTTACGATAGATGAGCAGTTCTTC. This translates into CASSPGIVTIDEQFF.

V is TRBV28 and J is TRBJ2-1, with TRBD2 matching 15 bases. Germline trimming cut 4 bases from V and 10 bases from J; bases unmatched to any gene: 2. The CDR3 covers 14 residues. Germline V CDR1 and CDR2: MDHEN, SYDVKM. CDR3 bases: TGTGCCAGCAGTTCCGGACTAGCGGGAGGGGAGCAGTTCTTC. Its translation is CASSSGLAGGEQFF.

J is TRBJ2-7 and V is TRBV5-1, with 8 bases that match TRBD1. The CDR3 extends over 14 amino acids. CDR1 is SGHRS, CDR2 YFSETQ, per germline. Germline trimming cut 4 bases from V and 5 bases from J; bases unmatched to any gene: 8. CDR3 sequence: CASSIPGTGDEQYF. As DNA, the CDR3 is TGCGCCAGCAGCATTCCCGGGACAGGTGACGAGCAGTACTTC.

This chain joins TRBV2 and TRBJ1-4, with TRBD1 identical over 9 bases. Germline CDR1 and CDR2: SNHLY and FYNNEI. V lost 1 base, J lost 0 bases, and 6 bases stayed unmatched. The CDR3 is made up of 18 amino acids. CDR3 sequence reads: CASSEVLGQGTTNEKLFF. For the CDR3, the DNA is TGTGCCAGCAGTGAAGTTTTGGGACAGGGCACAACTAATGAAAAACTGTTTTTT.